This T cell receptor (beta chain) was captured in a study of blood T cells in healthy people across ages. The germline CDR1 and CDR2 sequences are MNHNS and SASEGT. V shed 0 bases and J shed 5 bases, with 16 bases lying between them. This CDR3 has 16 amino acids. Primed by a sample-barcoded 5' primer and a J-beta primer mix, a second PCR proceeded for 7 to 11 cycles. TCRdb fed the 5' RACE reads into MiXCR, producing one record per CDR3 protein. Here the sample spans around 320,000 distinct CDR3 sequences, roughly 29% being singletons. The source material was blood. The TCR sequence derives from a woman aged 70-85 years in good health. The gene calls are TRBV6-1 and TRBJ2-5; a possible D gene is TRBD2 (6 bases). The CDR3 DNA reads TGTGCCAGCAGTGAAGCGCTTGGGATGAGCGGGGAGACCCAGTACTTC. Protein product: CASSEALGMSGETQYF.